The 20 T cell receptor beta chains below were found in one sample sequenced in a study of blood T cell repertoires in COVID-19. This table comes from immunoSEQ multiplex PCR, and its TCRdb copy is limited to in-frame clones, with some not included. The data show about 16,000 clones, roughly four fifths seen once. Sequencing used peripheral blood. These receptors came from a woman in her seventies with active COVID-19.

Comment on this clone: The junction departs from the called germline gene at one end, perhaps through a read error. The chain is built from TRBV5-1 and TRBJ1-2; the match to TRBD1 covers 12 bases. Germline V lookup: CDR1 SGHRS, CDR2 YFSETQ. CDR3 length: 14 residues. The CDR3 DNA reads TGCGCCAGCACCCAGGGAGGGACAGGGGGCCAGGTACTCTTC. Its translation: CASTQGGTGGQVLF.

This chain connects TRBV4-2 to TRBJ2-5; 8 bases line up with TRBD2. Germline lookup yields CDR1 LGHNA and CDR2 YNFKEQ. This CDR3 is built from 15 residues. V was clipped by 1 base and J by 4 bases; unmatched bases: 5. The DNA of the CDR3 is TGTGCCAGCAGCCAAGTAACCGGGGGGGGAGAGACCCAGTACTTC. It translates to CASSQVTGGGETQYF.

This chain connects TRBV11-3 to TRBJ2-5; a weak D match, TRBD2 (5 bases). CDR3 length equals 14 residues. V gave up 5 bases and J gave up 5 bases, with 15 bases separating them. CDR1 is SGHNT, CDR2 YENEEA, per germline. The CDR3 spells CASSRVGVRETQYF. The DNA of the CDR3 is TGTGCCAGCAGCCGGGTCGGGGTGAGGGAGACCCAGTACTTC.

V gene TRBV6-4 combines with J gene TRBJ2-1; a weak D match, TRBD2 (6 bases). The CDR3 length is 17 residues. The germline CDR1 and CDR2 sequences are MRHNA and SNTAGT. The germline V and J ends were trimmed by 0 bases and 0 bases, with 12 bases remaining between them. CDR3 DNA: TGTGCCAGCAGTGACTCGGGGACTGGTGGCTCCTACAATGAGCAGTTCTTC. This codes for CASSDSGTGGSYNEQFF.

This clone has a single count. J is TRBJ2-7 and V is TRBV11-3; 9 bases fit TRBD2. The length of the CDR3 is 15 residues. V shed 5 bases, J shed 5 bases, and the junction held 10 bases outside the gene matches. Germline loops: CDR1 SGHNT, CDR2 YENEEA. CDR3 amino acids: CASSKSGTSLDEQYF. For the CDR3, the DNA is TGTGCCAGCAGCAAGAGCGGGACTAGCCTGGACGAGCAGTACTTC.

V is TRBV28 and J is TRBJ2-5; TRBD2 matches 10 bases. The CDR3 extends over 15 amino acids. Germline assignment: CDR1 MDHEN and CDR2 SYDVKM. After removal of 2 bases from V and 5 bases from J, the junction contained 5 bases not matched to a gene. CDR3 sequence (DNA): TGTGCCAGCAGTTTACTATCAGCGGGGGGGGAGACCCAGTACTTC. Its translation is CASSLLSAGGETQYF. Based on the CDR3 plus reference TRBV28 and TRBJ2-5, the full variable domain is DVKVTQSSRYLVKRTGEKVFLECVQDMDHENMFWYRQDPGLGLRLIYFSYDVKMKEKGDIPEGYSVSREKKERFSLILESASTNQTSMYLCASSLLSAGGETQYFGPGTRLLVL.

V and J are TRBV27 and TRBJ2-7; 8 bases are shared with TRBD1. Germline trimming cut 3 bases from V and 7 bases from J; bases unmatched to any gene: 8. Germline CDR1 MNHEY, CDR2 SMNVEV (reference sequence). The CDR3 contains 14 residues. The CDR3 spells CASSLGTGVGEQYF. CDR3 sequence (DNA): TGTGCCAGCAGTTTGGGGACAGGCGTGGGGGAGCAGTACTTC.

This chain connects TRBV28 to TRBJ1-3; TRBD1 matches 8 bases. The CDR3 contains 15 residues. From germline, CDR1 is MDHEN and CDR2 SYDVKM. V lost 8 bases to trimming and J lost 3 bases; unmatched junction nucleotides: 9. The CDR3 DNA reads as TGTGCCAGCGGAGACAGGGGAATGGGTGGAAACACCATATATTTT. This sequence encodes CASGDRGMGGNTIYF.

This chain joins TRBV7-6 and TRBJ1-2; perhaps TRBD1 as D (5 bases). V gave up 3 bases and J gave up 2 bases, with 13 bases separating them. Looked up from germline, CDR1 is SGHVS and CDR2 is FNYEAQ. The CDR3 has 15 residues. The CDR3 DNA is TGTGCCAGCAGCTTCCGGGGGTCCCTAAACTATGGCTACACCTTC. Protein product: CASSFRGSLNYGYTF.

This clone was found a few times. This chain links TRBV5-1 with TRBJ2-1; TRBD2 matches 15 bases. Germline CDR1 is SGHRS and CDR2 is YFSETQ. This CDR3 has 16 residues. The ends lost 1 base at V and 7 bases at J; junction bases unmatched: 3. CDR3 in DNA: TGCGCCAGCAGCTTGCCGGGGACTAGCGGGGGGAATGAGCAGTTCTTC. Translating it yields CASSLPGTSGGNEQFF.

The V gene is TRBV6-5, the J gene TRBJ1-1, with TRBD1 as a possible D gene (5 bases). CDR1 and CDR2 (germline): MNHEY, SVGAGI. Trimming shortened V by 2 bases and J by 3 bases, and 13 bases separated the two germline ends. This CDR3 has 15 amino acids. CDR3 sequence: CASSYAVGGDTEAFF. The CDR3 DNA follows: TGTGCCAGCAGTTACGCGGTCGGAGGGGACACTGAAGCTTTCTTT.

In this sample, this clone turned up a few times. The chain recombines TRBV29-1 with TRBJ2-1, with 13 bases identical to TRBD2. This CDR3 is built from 15 residues. From germline, CDR1 is SQVTM and CDR2 ANQGSEA. Germline trimming cut 3 bases from V and 9 bases from J; bases unmatched to any gene: 8. The CDR3 here is CSVDGLAGVSGEQFF. In DNA, the CDR3 is TGCAGCGTTGACGGACTAGCGGGAGTGTCGGGTGAGCAGTTCTTC.

V usage is TRBV5-6 and J usage is TRBJ2-1, with D unclear. The CDR3 sequence is 11 residues long. The germline gives CDR1 SGHDT, CDR2 YYEEEE. V gave up 3 bases and J gave up 9 bases, with 7 bases separating them. CDR3 coding DNA: TGTGCCAGCAGCTCTGGAGTTGAGCAGTTCTTC. Its protein is CASSSGVEQFF. Supplemented by reference TRBV5-6 and TRBJ2-1, the full variable domain reads DAGVTQSPTHLIKTRGQQVTLRCSPKSGHDTVSWYQQALGQGPQFIFQYYEEEERQRGNFPDRFSGHQFPNYSSELNVNALLLGDSALYLCASSSGVEQFFGPGTRLTVL.

In its sample, this clone was seen a few times. The CDR3 loop reads CASRRGGNQPQHF. CDR3 sequence (DNA): TGTGCCAGCAGGCGGGGGGGAAATCAGCCCCAGCATTTT. The V and J genes are TRBV28 and TRBJ1-5; D perhaps matches TRBD1 (5 bases). CDR1 is MDHEN, CDR2 SYDVKM, per germline. The CDR3 totals 13 residues. Trimming pared 6 bases from V and 4 bases from J, leaving 10 bases between.

The J gene is TRBJ2-1, the V gene TRBV18; 8 bases agree with TRBD2. CDR1 KGHSH and CDR2 LQKENI come from the germline V gene. V lost 6 bases, J lost 6 bases, and 4 bases stayed unmatched. The length of the CDR3 is 13 residues. In nucleotides, the CDR3 is TGTGCCAGCTCGCCCGGACTAGCCAATGAGCAGTTCTTC. Protein: CASSPGLANEQFF.

CDR3 loop: CASSMTAGSYNEQFF. The CDR3 coding sequence is TGCGCCAGCAGCATGACAGCCGGCTCCTACAATGAGCAGTTCTTC. The chain joins TRBV5-1 to TRBJ2-1, with D maybe TRBD1 (5 bases). Trimming removed 4 bases at V and 0 bases at J, with 11 bases between. Germline V lookup: CDR1 SGHRS, CDR2 YFSETQ. The CDR3 is made up of 15 amino acids.

CDR3 residues: CASSLGTSGAYEQYF. DNA for the CDR3: TGTGCCAGCAGCTTGGGGACTAGCGGGGCCTACGAGCAGTACTTC. This chain connects TRBV5-6 to TRBJ2-7; the match to TRBD2 covers 12 bases. After removal of 0 bases from V and 2 bases from J, the junction contained 0 bases not matched to a gene. This CDR3 has 15 amino acids. Germline values: CDR1 SGHDT, CDR2 YYEEEE. Together with reference TRBV5-6 and TRBJ2-7, the CDR3 gives the full variable domain: DAGVTQSPTHLIKTRGQQVTLRCSPKSGHDTVSWYQQALGQGPQFIFQYYEEEERQRGNFPDRFSGHQFPNYSSELNVNALLLGDSALYLCASSLGTSGAYEQYFGPGTRLTVT.

The CDR3 sequence: CASSPLTPDTQYF. CDR3 nucleotides: TGTGCCAGCAGCCCACTCACGCCAGATACGCAGTATTTT. The genes are TRBV6-6 and TRBJ2-3; D is undetermined. Per the germline V gene, CDR1 is MNHNY and CDR2 is SVGAGI (reference sequence). The CDR3 is 13 residues long. The V end lost 6 bases, the J end lost 4 bases, and 11 bases lay between the germline ends.

This clone was recorded once. J is TRBJ2-1 and V is TRBV5-4; TRBD2 might be the D (6 bases). The CDR3 consists of 12 residues. V lost 4 bases, J lost 7 bases, and 9 bases lay in between. CDR1 SGHNT and CDR2 YYREEE come from the germline V gene (reference sequence). The CDR3 DNA reads TGTGCCAGCAGCCTCAGCGGGAATGAGCAGTTCTTC. This encodes CASSLSGNEQFF.

The V call is TRBV19, the J call TRBJ2-3; TRBD1 matches at 7 bases. V lost 4 bases to trimming and J lost 4 bases; unmatched junction nucleotides: 8. The CDR3 contains 15 residues. Germline values: CDR1 LNHDA, CDR2 SQIVND (reference sequence). The CDR3 spells CASSNRQGPADTQYF. In nucleotides, the CDR3 is TGTGCCAGTAGTAACCGACAGGGCCCGGCAGATACGCAGTATTTT.